The present T cell receptor beta chain was sequenced within a study of cytomegalovirus exposure and HLA in healthy donors. Vbeta (60) and Jbeta (13) primers were used in the PCR. TCRdb keeps only in-frame clones here, not all; method: immunoSEQ multiplex PCR. The sample shows 150,000 or so clones, roughly three quarters of them seen only once. Germline values: CDR1 SQVTM, CDR2 ANQGSEA. V lost 4 bases, J lost 1 base, and 10 bases stayed unmatched. The CDR3 runs 17 residues. This clone occurred once. This TCR was sampled from a woman between 40 and 55 years old in good health and CMV-seronegative. The sequenced sample consisted of PBMCs. The rearrangement links TRBV29-1 to TRBJ2-5; 12 positions match TRBD2. DNA for the CDR3: TGCAGCGTTGTTCTCCCCCTAGCGGGAGGGCCCCAAGAGACCCAGTACTTC. This encodes CSVVLPLAGGPQETQYF.